This TCR beta chain came from a study of blood T cells in healthy people across ages. Germline V gives CDR1 SGHVS, CDR2 FQNEAQ. This CDR3 has 14 amino acids. V gave up 4 bases and J gave up 3 bases, with 13 bases separating them. With a J-beta primer mix and a sample-barcoded 5' primer, a second PCR ran about 7 to 12 cycles. Each CDR3 protein gets one entry after TCRdb re-called the 5' RACE reads with MiXCR. The sample shows about 1.6 million distinct CDR3 sequences, approximately 32% of them seen only once. The sample was blood. The clonotype originates from a woman in her twenties or thirties in good health. This rearrangement joins TRBV7-8 to TRBJ2-7; no clear D. The chain's CDR3 is CASSSGFGVYEQYF. The CDR3 nucleotides read TGTGCCAGCAGCTCAGGATTCGGTGTCTACGAGCAGTACTTC.